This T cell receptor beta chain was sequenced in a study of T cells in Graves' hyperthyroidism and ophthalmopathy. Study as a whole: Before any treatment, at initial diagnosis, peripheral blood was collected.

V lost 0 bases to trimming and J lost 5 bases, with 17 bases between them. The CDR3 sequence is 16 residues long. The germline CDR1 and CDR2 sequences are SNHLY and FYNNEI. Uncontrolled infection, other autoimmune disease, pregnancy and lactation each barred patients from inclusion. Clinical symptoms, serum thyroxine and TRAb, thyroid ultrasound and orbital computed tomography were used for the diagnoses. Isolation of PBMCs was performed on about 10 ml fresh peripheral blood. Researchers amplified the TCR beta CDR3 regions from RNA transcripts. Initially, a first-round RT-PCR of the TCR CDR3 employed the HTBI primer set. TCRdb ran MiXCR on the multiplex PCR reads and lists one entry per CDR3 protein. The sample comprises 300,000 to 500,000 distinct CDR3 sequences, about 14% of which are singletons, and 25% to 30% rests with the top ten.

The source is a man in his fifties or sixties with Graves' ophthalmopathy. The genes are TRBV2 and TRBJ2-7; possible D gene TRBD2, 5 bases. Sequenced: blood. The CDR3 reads CASSEAPPREGDEQYF. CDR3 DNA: TGTGCCAGCAGTGAAGCTCCACCGAGAGAGGGCGACGAGCAGTACTTC.